This TCR beta chain comes out of a study of blood T cell repertoires in COVID-19. Study in general: From the United States, Italy and Spain came samples of acute and convalescent COVID-19. Sample material is recorded as cDNA or gDNA derived from T cells, B-cell-depleted T cells, or PBMCs.

This clone was observed a single time. Methods used by the authors: Estimation of nucleated cell counts relied on the amplification of reference gene primers. The method was immunoSEQ multiplex PCR; TCRdb's version includes in-frame clones alone and lacks a portion of them. That table is the source of V, J and clone size, and D and trimming were worked out from the DNA. The sample holds about 60,000 clones, about nine tenths seen once. Germline CDR1 is SGHRS and CDR2 is YFSETQ. This CDR3 spans 15 amino acids. V dropped 1 base and J dropped 2 bases, with 10 bases sitting between them. The J gene is TRBJ1-5, the V gene TRBV5-1, with D perhaps matching TRBD1 (6 bases). The clonotype comes from a man aged 60 to 75 with acute or convalescent COVID-19. The sequencing input was peripheral blood. The CDR3 here is CASSLIAGGNQPQHF. The CDR3 DNA is TGCGCCAGCAGCTTGATCGCAGGGGGCAATCAGCCCCAGCATTTT.